Listed below are T cell receptor beta chains from one sample, sequenced in a study of human T cells and chemical hapten exposure. Each CDR3 protein gets one entry after TCRdb re-called the RACE reads with MiXCR. The top ten hold 2% to 3% of the sample, which has about 85,000 distinct CDR3 sequences, 7.5% to 9.5% seen once. The sample in question was whole blood, obtained in connection with sensitization to the hapten diphenylcyclopropenone (DPC). These TCRs come from a man aged 35-49 years with alopecia areata. Some clones in this sample may be carry-over from other donors' samples. CDR3s include the opening cysteine and the closing phenylalanine or tryptophan. Fields, in order: D gene, V gene, clone size, J gene, CDR3 protein, CDR3 DNA. The D gene is left open where the match is weak. Part of the rows lack a size; the others show once, few, many or a class for expanded clones.

.	TRBV27	.	TRBJ2-2	CASSFAAGELFF	TGTGCCAGCAGTTTTGCGGCCGGGGAGCTGTTTTTT
TRBD2	TRBV2	.	TRBJ2-7	CASTGTRAYEQYF	TGTGCCAGCACTGGGACTAGAGCCTACGAGCAGTACTTC
.	TRBV6-2/TRBV6-3	few	TRBJ1-1	CASSYIGRAGLAEAFF	TGTGCCAGCAGTTACATCGGCAGGGCGGGTCTGGCTGAAGCTTTCTTT
TRBD2	TRBV6-1	few	TRBJ2-3	CASSPYGGGTDTQYF	TGTGCCAGCAGTCCGTACGGGGGGGGCACAGATACGCAGTATTTT
.	TRBV14	many	TRBJ2-3	CASSPFTGETDTQYF	TGTGCCAGCAGCCCCTTTACGGGGGAAACAGATACGCAGTATTTT
.	TRBV19	.	TRBJ1-1	CASSMANTEAFF	TGTGCCAGTAGCATGGCGAACACTGAAGCTTTCTTT
TRBD2	TRBV11-2	few	TRBJ2-5	CASSLVSGRPRETQYF	TGTGCCAGCAGCTTAGTTAGCGGGAGGCCCAGGGAGACCCAGTACTTC
TRBD2	TRBV10-3	many	TRBJ2-1	CAISEPSGRADEQFF	TGTGCCATCAGTGAGCCAAGCGGGAGGGCCGATGAGCAGTTCTTC
TRBD1	TRBV20-1	many	TRBJ1-5	CSASPTGGSQPQHF	TGCAGTGCTAGCCCTACAGGGGGCAGTCAGCCCCAGCATTTT
.	TRBV20-1	many	TRBJ1-1	CSAGPIRGQNTEAFF	TGCAGTGCTGGGCCTATCCGGGGCCAGAACACTGAAGCTTTCTTT
.	TRBV11-1	.	TRBJ2-3	CASKDAWSTDTQYF	TGTGCCAGCAAGGATGCCTGGAGCACAGATACGCAGTATTTT